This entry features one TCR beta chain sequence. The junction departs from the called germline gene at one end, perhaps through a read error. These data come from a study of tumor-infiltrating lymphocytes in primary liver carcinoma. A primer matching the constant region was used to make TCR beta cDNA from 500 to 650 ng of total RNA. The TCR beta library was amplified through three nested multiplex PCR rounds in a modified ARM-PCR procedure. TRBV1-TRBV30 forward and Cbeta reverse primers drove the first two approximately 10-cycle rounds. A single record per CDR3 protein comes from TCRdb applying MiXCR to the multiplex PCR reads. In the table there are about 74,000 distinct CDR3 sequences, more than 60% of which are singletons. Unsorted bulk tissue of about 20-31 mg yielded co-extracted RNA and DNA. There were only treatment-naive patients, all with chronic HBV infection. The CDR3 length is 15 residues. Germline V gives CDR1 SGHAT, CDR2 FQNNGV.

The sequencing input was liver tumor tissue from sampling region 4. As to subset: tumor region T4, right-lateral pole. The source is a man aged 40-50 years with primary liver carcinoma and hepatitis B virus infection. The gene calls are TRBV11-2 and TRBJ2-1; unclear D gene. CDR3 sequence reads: CTSIPAPSSYNERFF. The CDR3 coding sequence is TGTACCAGCATCCCAGCCCCGAGTTCCTACAATGAGCGGTTCTTC.